These 4 T cell receptor beta chains share one sample of origin, sequenced in a study of post-analysis software for immune sequencing data. These TCRs' antigens remain unknown. Unique molecular identifiers were present in the TCR beta cDNA libraries. TCRdb reanalysed the PCR reads using MiXCR and keeps one entry per CDR3 protein. The table includes roughly 620,000 distinct CDR3 sequences, about 44% detected once. Findings of the study overall: In patients, TRBV5-6, TRBV5-1 and TRBV20-1 belonged to five TRBV segments found more frequently than in controls.

Sequenced material: blood. The receptors originated from a girl aged 5 to 17 with multiple sclerosis.

CDR3 sequence reads: CASTSRDTQYF. The CDR3 DNA sequence: TGTGCCAGCACCTCGAGGGATACGCAGTATTTT. The chain has TRBV5-5 and TRBJ2-3; the D is unclear. Germline V gene sequence: CDR1 SGHKS, CDR2 YYEKEE (reference sequence). V lost 6 bases and J 6 bases, leaving 8 bases between the germline ends. This CDR3 spans 11 amino acids.

The chain combines TRBV20-1 with TRBJ2-3, with 7 nucleotides matching TRBD2. Germline V gene data show CDR1 as DFQATT and CDR2 as SNEGSKA (reference sequence). The CDR3 consists of 17 residues. With V trimmed by 2 bases and J by 1 base, 12 bases remained unmatched. The CDR3 protein is CSARPLAVEAGTDTQYF. The CDR3 DNA sequence: TGCAGTGCTAGACCTCTAGCGGTAGAGGCGGGCACAGATACGCAGTATTTT.

This clonotype was recorded a few times. This chain connects TRBV7-6 to TRBJ2-7; TRBD1 matches at 9 bases. J gave up 7 bases and V 5 bases, and 12 bases lay outside the gene matches. CDR3 length: 15 residues. Germline assignment: CDR1 SGHVS and CDR2 FNYEAQ. DNA for the CDR3: TGTGCCAGCAGCCTGGCACAGGGGGCTGGAAGGGAGCAGTACTTC. Its protein product is CASSLAQGAGREQYF.

The sample holds a few counts of this clonotype. V usage is TRBV28 and J usage is TRBJ1-6; D is uncertain. Germline V gene sequence: CDR1 MDHEN, CDR2 SYDVKM. V gave up 6 bases and J gave up 8 bases, with 17 bases separating them. CDR3 length equals 15 residues. The CDR3 DNA reads as TGTGCCAGCAGCCTACGGACCATCGGGGATTCACCCCTCCACTTT. The encoded protein is CASSLRTIGDSPLHF.